Shown below are 26 T cell receptor beta chains from a single sample sequenced in a study of shared clonotypes between healthy human individuals. Here immunoSEQ multiplex PCR was the method, and the copy in TCRdb shows in-frame clones only, minus some. The profile covers around 340,000 clones, with about 73% appearing a single time and roughly 10% taken by the ten largest. The sequencing sample was made of memory CD4+ T cells sorted from blood. Subset described: CD45RA-negative fraction. The receptors stem from a man in his thirties or forties in good health.

This sequence joins TRBV28 and TRBJ2-4; TRBD2 might be the D (5 bases). Germline CDR1 reads MDHEN; CDR2 reads SYDVKM. The CDR3 extends over 16 amino acids. Trimming removed 1 base at V and 5 bases at J, with 15 bases between. The chain's CDR3 is CASSLLRGLNQNIQYF. DNA of the CDR3: TGTGCCAGCAGTTTATTGCGCGGGCTCAACCAAAACATTCAGTACTTC.

The rearrangement links TRBV5-4 to TRBJ1-5, with TRBD1 matching over 8 bases. Germline V gene sequence: CDR1 SGHNT, CDR2 YYREEE (reference sequence). V lost 0 bases, J lost 5 bases, and 1 base stayed unmatched. The CDR3 covers 14 residues. CDR3: CASSLAGGDQPQHF. CDR3 DNA sequence: TGTGCCAGCAGCTTGGCAGGGGGCGATCAGCCCCAGCATTTT.

In this sample, this clone turned up a few times. The chain is built from TRBV6-5 and TRBJ2-3; 12 nucleotides align to TRBD2. The CDR3 runs 14 residues. Germline lookup yields CDR1 MNHEY and CDR2 SVGAGI. Unmatched junction bases numbered 5, after V lost 8 bases and J lost 5 bases. The DNA for the CDR3 is TGTGCCAGCCGCCTAGCGGGAGGGCGAGATACGCAGTATTTT. Protein: CASRLAGGRDTQYF.

The chain combines TRBV23-1 with TRBJ2-2, with D possibly matching TRBD2 (6 bases). TRBV23-1 is designated an ORF whose function remains uncertain. The CDR3 is 16 residues long. The V gene lost 4 bases and the J gene lost 6 bases, with 18 bases spanning the gap. CDR3 bases: TGCGCCAGCAGTCTGGGTAGCGGACGAAACGCCGGGGAGCTGTTTTTT. It encodes CASSLGSGRNAGELFF.

The chain carries TRBV6-1 and TRBJ1-2; D is undetermined. The CDR3 sequence is 14 residues long. V lost 5 bases to trimming and J lost 0 bases, with 10 bases between them. Germline V lookup: CDR1 MNHNS, CDR2 SASEGT. CDR3 coding DNA: TGTGCCAGCAGTTCCATCGGAGCTAACTATGGCTACACCTTC. Its protein is CASSSIGANYGYTF.

V usage is TRBV10-2 and J usage is TRBJ2-2, with 13 bases that match TRBD2. Germline CDR1 is WSHSY and CDR2 is SAAADI. This CDR3 has 15 residues. After removal of 6 bases from V and 8 bases from J, the junction contained 6 bases not matched to a gene. The CDR3 bases are TGCGCCAGCAGCCCCGGACTAGCGGGAGTTGGGGAGCTGTTTTTT. Amino acids: CASSPGLAGVGELFF.

There are a few counts of this clone. The gene calls are TRBV11-2 and TRBJ2-3; D possibly uses TRBD1 or TRBD2 (5 bases each). The CDR3 is 15 residues long. Germline V gives CDR1 SGHAT, CDR2 FQNNGV. Trimming pared 1 base from V and 1 base from J, leaving 9 bases between. Here the CDR3 DNA reads TGTGCCAGCAGCTTAGGCTTGGGGGGCACAGATACGCAGTATTTT. It encodes CASSLGLGGTDTQYF.

In its sample, this clone was seen once. This chain links TRBV5-1 with TRBJ2-4; tentative D call: TRBD2 (5 bases). The CDR3 covers 17 residues. In germline, CDR1 is SGHRS, CDR2 YFSETQ. Trimming removed 2 bases from V and 0 bases from J, with 15 bases in between. CDR3 sequence: CASSFQGPTRAKNIQYF. In DNA, the CDR3 is TGCGCCAGCAGCTTCCAAGGACCTACTAGAGCCAAAAACATTCAGTACTTC.

By share, this clone counts as medium-sized. The rearrangement joins TRBV6-1 to TRBJ2-2; a possible D gene is TRBD1 (5 bases). Trimming removed 1 base at V and 7 bases at J, with 10 bases between. Per the germline V gene, CDR1 is MNHNS and CDR2 is SASEGT. The CDR3 extends over 14 amino acids. The CDR3 nucleotides are TGTGCCAGCAGTGAAGGGTCAGGGTACGGGGAGCTGTTTTTT. Encoded protein: CASSEGSGYGELFF.

The table lists this clone with a count of one. The CDR3: CASSRAGEHLYNEQFF. CDR3 in DNA: TGCGCCAGCAGCCGCGCGGGGGAACACCTGTACAATGAGCAGTTCTTC. V usage is TRBV5-1 and J usage is TRBJ2-1; TRBD2 matches 7 bases. The CDR3 length is 16 residues. The J segment lost 4 bases and the V segment lost 4 bases, leaving 11 bases of the junction unmatched. The germline V gene encodes CDR1 SGHRS and CDR2 YFSETQ.

This clone showed up just a few times. The chain uses TRBV7-9 and TRBJ2-1; 13 bases agree with TRBD2. CDR3 length: 15 amino acids. The germline CDR1 and CDR2 sequences are SEHNR and FQNEAQ (reference sequence). The V segment lost 5 bases and the J segment 9 bases; nucleotides outside the gene matches: 7. For the CDR3, the DNA is TGTGCCAGCAGCAAAACTAGCGGGAGGGCCGGTGAGCAGTTCTTC. Translated, it gives CASSKTSGRAGEQFF.

The genes are TRBV28 and TRBJ1-5; 10 bases align to TRBD1. The CDR3 covers 14 residues. Germline V gene sequence: CDR1 MDHEN, CDR2 SYDVKM. J lost 7 bases, V lost 10 bases, and 10 bases had no gene match. Here the CDR3 DNA reads TGTGCCACCCTACGGACAGGGGGAGGGCAGCCCCAGCATTTT. Amino acid sequence: CATLRTGGGQPQHF.

This clone was observed a single time. The chain combines TRBV5-1 with TRBJ2-7; D may be TRBD2 (6 bases). With 5 bases removed from V and 2 bases from J, the gap between germline ends came to 17 bases. Germline assignment: CDR1 SGHRS and CDR2 YFSETQ. CDR3 length equals 15 residues. CDR3 sequence (DNA): TGCGCCAGCAGAACCGGGACTCTCGCCACCTACGAGCAGTACTTC. Its translation is CASRTGTLATYEQYF.

This chain links TRBV7-9 with TRBJ1-4; D remains unclear. This CDR3 contains 12 residues. The germline V gene has CDR1 SEHNR and CDR2 FQNEAQ (reference sequence). The V gene lost 1 base and the J gene lost 7 bases, with 4 bases spanning the gap. The CDR3 DNA follows: TGTGCCAGCAGCTTAGATCTTGAAAAACTGTTTTTT. It is translated as CASSLDLEKLFF. The whole variable domain, remainder taken from reference TRBV7-9 and TRBJ1-4, is DTGVSQNPRHKITKRGQNVTFRCDPISEHNRLYWYRQTLGQGPEFLTYFQNEAQLEKSRLLSDRFSAERPKGSFSTLEIQRTEQGDSAMYLCASSLDLEKLFFGSGTQLSVL.

This clone was detected only once. V gene TRBV10-3 combines with J gene TRBJ1-1; D uncertain. Germline CDR1 ENHRY, CDR2 SYGVKD. Trimming shortened V by 4 bases and J by 3 bases, and 12 bases separated the two germline ends. This CDR3 is built from 14 residues. The CDR3 DNA is TGTGCCATCAGTGGCTTAGGGCAGGACACTGAAGCTTTCTTT. Its protein product is CAISGLGQDTEAFF.

The table lists this clone with a few counts. CDR3 protein: CASSLIGTSSYEQYF. The DNA for the CDR3 is TGTGCCAGCAGCTTAATCGGGACTAGCTCCTACGAGCAGTACTTC. The chain recombines TRBV7-3 with TRBJ2-7, with 8 bases lining up with TRBD2. V trimming: 1 base; J trimming: 0 bases; junction bases outside the gene matches: 2. The CDR3 is 15 amino acids. CDR1 SGHTA and CDR2 FQGTGA come from the germline V gene. Full variable domain (outside the CDR3, taken from reference TRBV7-3 and TRBJ2-7): GAGVSQTPSNKVTEKGKYVELRCDPISGHTALYWYRQSLGQGPEFLIYFQGTGAADDSGLPNDRFFAVRPEGSVSTLKIQRTERGDSAVYLCASSLIGTSSYEQYFGPGTRLTVT.

This clone was observed a single time. CDR3 sequence (DNA): TGTGCCAGTAGTGCAACAGTTTTAAGGAATGAAAAACTGTTTTTT. Its translation: CASSATVLRNEKLFF. The chain has TRBV19 and TRBJ1-4; D uncertain. Germline CDR1 reads LNHDA; CDR2 reads SQIVND (reference sequence). This CDR3 contains 15 residues. V lost 5 bases, J lost 5 bases, and 15 bases lay in between.

The chain joins TRBV30 to TRBJ2-3; no reliable D call. With 0 bases removed from V and 4 bases from J, the gap between germline ends came to 20 bases. CDR1 and CDR2 (germline): GTSNPN, SVGIG (reference sequence). The CDR3 is 17 amino acids. CDR3 DNA sequence: TGTGCCTGGAGTGTACGGGTCTTCGGAGAGTTGGCAGATACGCAGTATTTT. It encodes CAWSVRVFGELADTQYF.

This chain joins TRBV10-2 and TRBJ2-3, with TRBD1 identical over 8 bases. V lost 6 bases and J lost 3; bases outside the gene matches: 8. CDR1 WSHSY and CDR2 SAAADI come from the germline V gene. The CDR3 is 15 residues long. In DNA, the CDR3 is TGCGCCAGCAGGGATTTAAGGACAGGGACAGATACGCAGTATTTT. As protein: CASRDLRTGTDTQYF.

V usage is TRBV15 and J usage is TRBJ2-1, with TRBD2 matching 11 bases. Germline loops: CDR1 LNHNV, CDR2 YYDKDF (reference sequence). The ends lost 1 base at V and 5 bases at J; junction bases unmatched: 7. This CDR3 comprises 17 residues. In DNA, the CDR3 is TGTGCCACCAGCAGAGGCAAAGGACTAGCGGGCCACAATGAGCAGTTCTTC. The encoded protein is CATSRGKGLAGHNEQFF. The complete variable domain, with remaining parts taken from reference TRBV15 and TRBJ2-1, reads DAMVIQNPRYQVTQFGKPVTLSCSQTLNHNVMYWYQQKSSQAPKLLFHYYDKDFNNEADTPDNFQSRRPNTSFCFLDIRSPGLGDTAMYLCATSRGKGLAGHNEQFFGPGTRLTVL.

The V and J genes are TRBV4-1 and TRBJ2-5, with 7 bases aligning to TRBD2. This CDR3 region has 15 residues. After removal of 1 base from V and 4 bases from J, the junction contained 6 bases not matched to a gene. CDR1 is MGHRA and CDR2 is YSYEKL in the germline V gene. The CDR3 coding sequence is TGCGCCAGCAGCCAAGTTGGGGCTAGCGGAGAGACCCAGTACTTC. It codes for CASSQVGASGETQYF.

The CDR3 nucleotides are TGTGCCAGCACCCGGACAGGGGGCTGGACTGAAGCTTTCTTT. Translated: CASTRTGGWTEAFF. The genes are TRBV28 and TRBJ1-1; 11 bases match TRBD1. The CDR3 spans 14 residues. Trimming removed 7 bases from V and 5 bases from J; junction bases left unmatched: 6. Germline V gene data show CDR1 as MDHEN and CDR2 as SYDVKM.

This clone has just a few counts. The gene calls are TRBV4-3 and TRBJ2-2; 10 bases line up with TRBD2. The junction had 8 bases not matched to a gene; V was cut back by 1 base and J by 3 bases. This CDR3 comprises 18 residues. Germline CDR1 reads LGHNA; CDR2 reads YSLEER. This CDR3 reads CASSQVVTSGLYTGELFF. DNA of the CDR3: TGCGCCAGCAGCCAAGTCGTGACTAGCGGGTTATACACCGGGGAGCTGTTTTTT.

This clone was counted only a few times. The gene calls are TRBV27 and TRBJ2-3; 9 bases are shared with TRBD2. The V and J ends lost 2 bases and 0 bases, in that order; junction bases with no gene match: 6. The germline V gene encodes CDR1 MNHEY and CDR2 SMNVEV (reference sequence). The length of the CDR3 is 17 residues. Here the CDR3 reads CASSLRLAGISTDTQYF. CDR3 DNA sequence: TGTGCCAGCAGTTTACGGCTAGCGGGGATTAGCACAGATACGCAGTATTTT.

The chain links TRBV30 to TRBJ1-1; D call uncertain. The ends were cut back, 0 bases at V and 0 bases at J, with 11 bases in the middle. Looked up from germline, CDR1 is GTSNPN and CDR2 is SVGIG (reference sequence). The CDR3 has 15 residues. The CDR3 loop is CAWSVLGSMNTEAFF. The CDR3 DNA follows: TGTGCCTGGAGTGTTTTGGGCAGCATGAACACTGAAGCTTTCTTT.

This chain joins TRBV4-1 and TRBJ2-4; D is uncertain. V was pared by 9 bases and J by 0 bases, with 6 bases between. Germline-derived CDR1 and CDR2 are MGHRA and YSYEKL. The CDR3 runs 12 residues. The CDR3 sequence: CARKLAKNIQYF. In DNA, the CDR3 is TGCGCCAGGAAGCTAGCCAAAAACATTCAGTACTTC.